This TCR beta chain was documented in a study of blood T cells in healthy people across ages. V was trimmed by 4 bases and J by 15 bases, leaving 13 bases between them. Germline V gives CDR1 SEHNR, CDR2 FQNEAQ (reference sequence). The CDR3 is made up of 11 amino acids. Next came a second PCR, run for about 6 to 12 cycles, which used a sample-barcoded 5' primer along with a J-beta primer mix. TCRdb processed the 5' RACE reads anew with MiXCR; each CDR3 protein has one entry. The data hold 1,100,000 or so distinct CDR3 sequences, with 35% to 55% observed a single time. This clonotype was found a few times.

This sequence originates from an older woman in good health. Sequenced input: blood. The chain joins TRBV7-9 to TRBJ2-4; D is undetermined. Written as DNA, the CDR3 is TGTGCCAGCAGCTCCGGCCCCGAGCTGTACTTC. This gives the protein CASSSGPELYF.